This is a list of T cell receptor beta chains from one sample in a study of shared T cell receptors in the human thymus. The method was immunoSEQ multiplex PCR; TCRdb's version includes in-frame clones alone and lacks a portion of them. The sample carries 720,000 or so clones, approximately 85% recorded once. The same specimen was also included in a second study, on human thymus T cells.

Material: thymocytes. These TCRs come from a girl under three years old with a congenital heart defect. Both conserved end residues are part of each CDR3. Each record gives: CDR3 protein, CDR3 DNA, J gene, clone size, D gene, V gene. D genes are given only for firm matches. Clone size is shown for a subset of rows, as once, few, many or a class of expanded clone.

cdr3_aa: CASSVSNSPTDTQYF; cdr3_nt: TGCGCCAGCAGCGTAAGTAACTCCCCAACAGATACGCAGTATTTT; j_call: TRBJ2-3; clone_size: -; d_call: -; v_call: TRBV5-1
cdr3_aa: CASSLVGSGYTF; cdr3_nt: TGTGCCAGCAGCTTGGTGGGCAGCGGCTACACCTTC; j_call: TRBJ1-2; clone_size: few; d_call: -; v_call: TRBV5-4
cdr3_aa: CASSLASGGGRTFF; cdr3_nt: TGCGCCAGCAGCTTGGCGTCTGGCGGGGGGCGAACTTTCTTT; j_call: TRBJ1-1; clone_size: -; d_call: -; v_call: TRBV5-1
cdr3_aa: CASSQVGQMNQPQHF; cdr3_nt: TGCGCCAGCAGCCAAGTGGGACAGATGAATCAGCCCCAGCATTTT; j_call: TRBJ1-5; clone_size: -; d_call: TRBD1; v_call: TRBV4-1
cdr3_aa: CASKGIAGGPRDTQYF; cdr3_nt: TGCGCCAGCAAGGGTATAGCGGGGGGGCCGAGGGATACGCAGTATTTT; j_call: TRBJ2-3; clone_size: -; d_call: TRBD2; v_call: TRBV5-1
cdr3_aa: CASSYPGGRLGEQFF; cdr3_nt: TGTGCCAGCAGTTACCCAGGGGGCCGTTTAGGTGAGCAGTTCTTC; j_call: TRBJ2-1; clone_size: -; d_call: TRBD1; v_call: TRBV6-5
cdr3_aa: CATSPQRGGTAEGYTF; cdr3_nt: TGTGCCACCAGCCCCCAACGGGGAGGGACGGCGGAAGGCTACACCTTC; j_call: TRBJ1-2; clone_size: -; d_call: -; v_call: TRBV15
cdr3_aa: CASSDGIPRDRGYNEQFF; cdr3_nt: TGTGCCAGCAGTGACGGGATCCCCCGGGACAGGGGGTACAATGAGCAGTTCTTC; j_call: TRBJ2-1; clone_size: -; d_call: TRBD1; v_call: TRBV6-4
cdr3_aa: CASSQDPTCGGETYGYTF; cdr3_nt: TGCGCCAGCAGCCAAGATCCTACCTGCGGGGGCGAAACCTATGGCTACACCTTC; j_call: TRBJ1-2; clone_size: -; d_call: -; v_call: TRBV4-1
cdr3_aa: CASSRTGGTNYGYTF; cdr3_nt: TGTGCCAGTAGTAGGACAGGGGGGACCAACTATGGCTACACCTTC; j_call: TRBJ1-2; clone_size: -; d_call: TRBD1; v_call: TRBV19
cdr3_aa: CASTRQMNTEAFF; cdr3_nt: TGTGCCAGCACCCGTCAGATGAACACTGAAGCTTTCTTT; j_call: TRBJ1-1; clone_size: -; d_call: -; v_call: TRBV9
cdr3_aa: CASSLAGQNSGNTIYF; cdr3_nt: TGCGCCAGCAGCTTGGCCGGACAGAACTCTGGAAACACCATATATTTT; j_call: TRBJ1-3; clone_size: -; d_call: -; v_call: TRBV5-1
cdr3_aa: CATGTGSSYEQYF; cdr3_nt: TGTGCCACGGGGACAGGGTCGTCCTACGAGCAGTACTTC; j_call: TRBJ2-7; clone_size: -; d_call: TRBD1; v_call: TRBV10-3
cdr3_aa: CAINTDTQYF; cdr3_nt: TGTGCCATCAACACAGATACGCAGTATTTT; j_call: TRBJ2-3; clone_size: -; d_call: -; v_call: TRBV7-2
cdr3_aa: CASSLNGQLRLLNEQFF; cdr3_nt: TGTGCCAGCAGCTTAAACGGACAGCTTCGTTTGCTGAATGAGCAGTTCTTC; j_call: TRBJ2-1; clone_size: -; d_call: -; v_call: TRBV7-2
cdr3_aa: CASSEGTGFQPQHF; cdr3_nt: TGTGCCAGCAGTGAAGGAACAGGTTTTCAGCCCCAGCATTTT; j_call: TRBJ1-5; clone_size: -; d_call: -; v_call: TRBV6-5
cdr3_aa: CASSEGRVNQPQHF; cdr3_nt: TGTGCCAGCAGTGAAGGGAGGGTCAACCAGCCCCAGCATTTT; j_call: TRBJ1-5; clone_size: -; d_call: -; v_call: TRBV25-1
cdr3_aa: CASSLYPQGAGETQYF; cdr3_nt: TGTGCCAGCAGTTTATATCCTCAGGGGGCTGGAGAGACCCAGTACTTC; j_call: TRBJ2-5; clone_size: -; d_call: TRBD1; v_call: TRBV27
cdr3_aa: CASSESNDYRSPSCGGYTF; cdr3_nt: TGCGCCAGCAGTGAGTCGAATGATTACAGGTCCCCATCTTGTGGGGGCTACACCTTC; j_call: TRBJ1-2; clone_size: -; d_call: -; v_call: TRBV10-2
cdr3_aa: CASSVGQYRNNQPQHF; cdr3_nt: TGTGCCAGCTCGGTCGGACAGTATAGAAACAATCAGCCCCAGCATTTT; j_call: TRBJ1-5; clone_size: -; d_call: -; v_call: TRBV18
cdr3_aa: CATSRGTSLTGELFF; cdr3_nt: TGTGCCACCAGCAGGGGGACTAGCTTGACCGGGGAGCTGTTTTTT; j_call: TRBJ2-2; clone_size: once; d_call: TRBD2; v_call: TRBV15
cdr3_aa: CASSLTRTGEGYTF; cdr3_nt: TGTGCCAGCAGCTTAACCCGGACAGGGGAGGGCTACACCTTC; j_call: TRBJ1-2; clone_size: -; d_call: TRBD1; v_call: TRBV11-2
cdr3_aa: CASSMVSSTEAFF; cdr3_nt: TGTGCCAGTAGTATGGTCAGTTCCACTGAAGCTTTCTTT; j_call: TRBJ1-1; clone_size: -; d_call: -; v_call: TRBV19
cdr3_aa: CAISLTGASNQPQHF; cdr3_nt: TGTGCCATCAGCCTGACAGGGGCGAGCAATCAGCCCCAGCATTTT; j_call: TRBJ1-5; clone_size: -; d_call: TRBD1; v_call: TRBV10-3
cdr3_aa: CASKGRWDSNYGYTF; cdr3_nt: TGTGCCAGTAAAGGCCGGTGGGACAGCAACTATGGCTACACCTTC; j_call: TRBJ1-2; clone_size: -; d_call: TRBD1; v_call: TRBV19
cdr3_aa: CASSLAVGNPYNSPLHF; cdr3_nt: TGTGCCAGCAGCTTAGCTGTTGGCAACCCCTATAATTCACCCCTCCACTTT; j_call: TRBJ1-6; clone_size: -; d_call: -; v_call: TRBV7-9
cdr3_aa: CASSIHNPYEQYF; cdr3_nt: TGTGCCAGCAGCATCCACAATCCATACGAGCAGTACTTC; j_call: TRBJ2-7; clone_size: -; d_call: -; v_call: TRBV27
cdr3_aa: CAIRGGAGRSYEQYF; cdr3_nt: TGTGCCATCAGGGGGGGGGCAGGAAGGAGCTACGAGCAGTACTTC; j_call: TRBJ2-7; clone_size: -; d_call: -; v_call: TRBV10-3
cdr3_aa: CASSPPGTGHFSYEQYF; cdr3_nt: TGTGCCAGCTCACCCCCCGGGACAGGGCATTTCTCCTACGAGCAGTACTTC; j_call: TRBJ2-7; clone_size: -; d_call: TRBD1; v_call: TRBV18
cdr3_aa: CSASRNTEAFF; cdr3_nt: TGCAGTGCTTCGAGGAACACTGAAGCTTTCTTT; j_call: TRBJ1-1; clone_size: -; d_call: -; v_call: TRBV20-1
cdr3_aa: CASTGAGTASTDTQYF; cdr3_nt: TGTGCCAGTACAGGGGCGGGGACAGCGAGCACAGATACGCAGTATTTT; j_call: TRBJ2-3; clone_size: -; d_call: -; v_call: TRBV6-6
cdr3_aa: CASSFPWRSNQPQHF; cdr3_nt: TGTGCCAGCAGTTTTCCGTGGAGGTCCAATCAGCCCCAGCATTTT; j_call: TRBJ1-5; clone_size: -; d_call: -; v_call: TRBV28
cdr3_aa: CASSSTSGTGGDYGYTF; cdr3_nt: TGTGCCAGCAGCTCCACAAGCGGGACAGGGGGCGACTATGGCTACACCTTC; j_call: TRBJ1-2; clone_size: few; d_call: TRBD1; v_call: TRBV11-1
cdr3_aa: CASRRTGGTGELFF; cdr3_nt: TGTGCCAGTAGGCGGACAGGGGGCACCGGGGAGCTGTTTTTT; j_call: TRBJ2-2; clone_size: -; d_call: TRBD1; v_call: TRBV19
cdr3_aa: CASRKGFTWAANTGELFF; cdr3_nt: TGTGCCAGCAGGAAGGGGTTTACGTGGGCGGCGAACACCGGGGAGCTGTTTTTT; j_call: TRBJ2-2; clone_size: -; d_call: -; v_call: TRBV2
cdr3_aa: CAWSVRYGYTF; cdr3_nt: TGTGCCTGGAGTGTACGGTATGGCTACACCTTC; j_call: TRBJ1-2; clone_size: once; d_call: -; v_call: TRBV30
cdr3_aa: CASSPRQGGEKLFF; cdr3_nt: TGCGCCAGCAGCCCTAGACAGGGGGGGGAAAAACTGTTTTTT; j_call: TRBJ1-4; clone_size: -; d_call: TRBD1; v_call: TRBV4-1
cdr3_aa: CASSHRDTDSNQPQHF; cdr3_nt: TGTGCCAGCAGTCATAGGGACACCGATAGCAATCAGCCCCAGCATTTT; j_call: TRBJ1-5; clone_size: -; d_call: -; v_call: TRBV27
cdr3_aa: CASSQLPGQGTGYNSPLHF; cdr3_nt: TGCGCCAGCAGCCAACTCCCGGGACAGGGTACCGGTTATAATTCACCCCTCCACTTT; j_call: TRBJ1-6; clone_size: -; d_call: TRBD1; v_call: TRBV5-1
cdr3_aa: CASSERQTNTEAFF; cdr3_nt: TGTGCCAGCAGTGAGAGGCAGACGAACACTGAAGCTTTCTTT; j_call: TRBJ1-1; clone_size: -; d_call: -; v_call: TRBV2
cdr3_aa: CASSAMDSNYGYTF; cdr3_nt: TGTGCCAGCAGCGCGATGGACAGTAACTATGGCTACACCTTC; j_call: TRBJ1-2; clone_size: -; d_call: -; v_call: TRBV9